One and the same sample provided the 21 T cell receptor beta chains below, sequenced in a study of spatial heterogeneity in lung cancer. Stated time point: sample taken at primary tumor resection. Unsorted tumor, nontumor lung tissue or cryopreserved PBMC supplied the whole RNA. MiXCR, run by TCRdb on the 5' RACE reads, gives a single entry per CDR3 protein. This table has tens of thousands of distinct CDR3 sequences, 4% to 6% appearing once. The source was PBMCs, collected at surgery. The receptors come from a female donor with early-stage non-small cell lung cancer.

This clonotype has ten or more counts. V is TRBV20-1 and J is TRBJ2-5; no clear D. V was shortened by 0 bases and J by 1 base, with 15 bases between the two germline ends. The CDR3 contains 16 residues. CDR1 and CDR2 (germline): DFQATT, SNEGSKA (reference sequence). The CDR3 reads CSARDPADSAQETQYF. In nucleotides, the CDR3 is TGCAGTGCTAGAGATCCTGCCGATTCGGCCCAAGAGACCCAGTACTTC.

This clonotype was counted at least ten times. The V call is TRBV21-1, the J call TRBJ2-3; the D call of TRBD2 is as the table states it, not checked on the DNA. TRBV21-1 is an annotated pseudogene. This CDR3 is 18 amino acids long. The CDR3: CASSTWRWTQRETDTQYF. In DNA form, the CDR3 reads TGTGCCAGCAGCACCTGGAGGTGGACTCAGCGGGAGACAGATACGCAGTATTTT.

This clonotype was seen many times. This chain uses TRBV27 with TRBJ2-3; D is possibly TRBD1 (6 bases). This CDR3 has 13 amino acids. Trimming shortened V by 4 bases and J by 9 bases, and 14 bases separated the two germline ends. The germline V gene encodes CDR1 MNHEY and CDR2 SMNVEV (reference sequence). The CDR3 coding sequence is TGTGCCAGCAGTTCATACAGGGATGGCACGCAGTATTTT. Translated: CASSSYRDGTQYF.

This clonotype was found many times. The DNA for the CDR3 is TGTGCCATCAGTGAAACTAGCGGGGGGTTAACCTACGAGCAGTACTTC. Encoded protein: CAISETSGGLTYEQYF. The rearrangement links TRBV10-3 to TRBJ2-7; TRBD2 aligns across 12 bases. CDR1 is ENHRY, CDR2 SYGVKD, per germline. The CDR3 is 16 residues long. Losses at the gene ends were 3 bases for V and 2 bases for J; bases not matched to a gene: 5.

This clonotype was counted only a few times. J is TRBJ2-3 and V is TRBV9; possible D gene TRBD1, 6 bases. V shed 3 bases and J shed 1 base, with 18 bases lying between them. The CDR3 runs to 17 residues. Germline CDR1 is SGDLS and CDR2 is YYNGEE. The CDR3 DNA reads TGTGCCAGCAGCGCCTCCCTGCCGGGACACGGCACAGATACGCAGTATTTT. It encodes CASSASLPGHGTDTQYF.

Only a few counts were recorded for this clonotype. This rearrangement joins TRBV20-1 to TRBJ2-3, with 9 bases matching TRBD2. The CDR3 runs to 15 residues. Germline V CDR1 and CDR2: DFQATT, SNEGSKA (reference sequence). J lost 1 base, V lost 5 bases, and 7 bases had no gene match. CDR3 protein: CSALLAGAGTDTQYF. The DNA for the CDR3 is TGCAGTGCTTTATTAGCGGGAGCTGGCACAGATACGCAGTATTTT.

This clonotype has at least ten counts. The CDR3 protein is CASSPTGEETQYF. CDR3 bases: TGCGCCAGCAGCCCGACAGGAGAAGAGACCCAGTACTTC. The chain uses TRBV5-1 and TRBJ2-5, with D maybe TRBD1 (6 bases). The CDR3 spans 13 residues. Trimming took 4 bases from V and 3 from J, leaving 10 bases between them. Per the germline V gene, CDR1 is SGHRS and CDR2 is YFSETQ.

Ten or more counts support this clonotype. The J gene is TRBJ1-1, the V gene TRBV11-2; 8 bases agree with TRBD1. Germline V gives CDR1 SGHAT, CDR2 FQNNGV. CDR3 size: 16 residues. With 4 bases clipped from V and 3 bases from J, the junction kept 10 bases outside the gene matches. The CDR3, as DNA: TGTGCCAGCAGCTCCTCATCGGCAGGGGGCCACACTGAAGCTTTCTTT. Translating it yields CASSSSSAGGHTEAFF. The whole variable domain, filled in from reference TRBV11-2 and TRBJ1-1, reads EAGVAQSPRYKIIEKRQSVAFWCNPISGHATLYWYQQILGQGPKLLIQFQNNGVVDDSQLPKDRFSAERLKGVDSTLKIQPAKLEDSAVYLCASSSSSAGGHTEAFFGQGTRLTVV.

This clonotype was seen ten or more times. The chain links TRBV3-1 to TRBJ1-6; D is uncertain. CDR1 LGHDT and CDR2 YNNKEL come from the germline V gene (reference sequence). CDR3 length: 14 residues. With 5 bases removed from V and 3 bases from J, the gap between germline ends came to 8 bases. CDR3 loop: CASSSTFYNSPLHF. CDR3 nucleotide sequence: TGTGCCAGCAGCTCCACATTCTATAATTCACCCCTCCACTTT. The full variable domain, with the rest looked up from reference TRBV3-1 and TRBJ1-6, is DTAVSQTPKYLVTQMGNDKSIKCEQNLGHDTMYWYKQDSKKFLKIMFSYNNKELIINETVPNRFSPKSPDKAHLNLHINSLELGDSAVYFCASSSTFYNSPLHFGNGTRLTVT.

The V gene is TRBV5-4, the J gene TRBJ2-5; 15 bases align to TRBD2. Germline-derived CDR1 and CDR2 are SGHNT and YYREEE (reference sequence). This CDR3 has 18 amino acids. J lost 0 bases, V lost 1 base, and 4 bases had no gene match. CDR3 amino acids: CASSLKGTSGGYQETQYF. The CDR3 DNA reads TGTGCCAGCAGCTTGAAAGGGACTAGCGGGGGGTACCAAGAGACCCAGTACTTC.

This clonotype was found many times. This rearrangement joins TRBV12-3 or TRBV12-4 to TRBJ1-2; 7 bases agree with TRBD1. The CDR3 runs to 17 residues. J gave up 3 bases and V 2 bases, and 12 bases lay outside the gene matches. CDR3 loop: CASSLSNPGQNYYGYTF. The DNA of the CDR3 is TGTGCCAGCAGTTTATCAAATCCGGGACAGAACTACTATGGCTACACCTTC.

The table lists this clonotype with many counts. The chain carries TRBV28 and TRBJ2-7, with D possibly TRBD1 on 6 matching bases. This CDR3 has 15 amino acids. Trimming took off 5 bases at V and 0 bases at J, with 14 bases between the two ends. Germline-derived CDR1 and CDR2 are MDHEN and SYDVKM. The CDR3 loop reads CASSSARTASYEQYF. The CDR3 DNA reads as TGTGCCAGCAGTAGCGCCAGGACAGCCTCCTACGAGCAGTACTTC.

In this sample, this clonotype turned up many times. The chain has TRBV11-3 and TRBJ2-1; possible D gene TRBD2, 7 bases. CDR1 SGHNT and CDR2 YENEEA come from the germline V gene. Trimming pared 1 base from V and 8 bases from J, leaving 15 bases between. This CDR3 contains 15 residues. CDR3 DNA: TGTGCCAGCAGCTTAGGGCGGGGGCCCGGGGATGAGCAGTTCTTC. This gives the protein CASSLGRGPGDEQFF. The full variable domain, in which reference TRBV11-3 and TRBJ2-1 provide the parts outside the CDR3, is EAGVVQSPRYKIIEKKQPVAFWCNPISGHNTLYWYLQNLGQGPELLIRYENEEAVDDSQLPKDRFSAERLKGVDSTLKIQPAELGDSAVYLCASSLGRGPGDEQFFGPGTRLTVL.

The V and J genes are TRBV20-1 and TRBJ2-6; unclear D gene. V gave up 1 base and J gave up 0 bases, with 4 bases separating them. The CDR3 covers 14 residues. From germline, CDR1 is DFQATT and CDR2 SNEGSKA (reference sequence). As DNA, the CDR3 is TGCAGTGCTAGAGCGGGCTCTGGGGCCAACGTCCTGACTTTC. It yields the protein CSARAGSGANVLTF.

This clonotype was detected ten times or more. The chain employs TRBV6-1 and TRBJ1-1; no clear D. V lost 7 bases, J lost 0 bases, and 12 bases lay in between. Germline V gene lookup returns CDR1 MNHNS and CDR2 SASEGT. The CDR3 runs 14 residues. Here the CDR3 DNA reads TGTGCCAGCACAGCAGGAAGCATGAACACTGAAGCTTTCTTT. This gives the protein CASTAGSMNTEAFF.

For the CDR3, the DNA is TGCGCCAGCAGGGCCCCAGCGGGCGCGATTGGCTCTGAAGCTTTCTTT. Translated: CASRAPAGAIGSEAFF. The chain has TRBV5-1 and TRBJ1-1, with D unclear. Germline values: CDR1 SGHRS, CDR2 YFSETQ. This CDR3 has 16 residues. The V and J ends lost 5 bases and 6 bases respectively, with 23 bases between them.

This clonotype was seen many times. V usage is TRBV2 and J usage is TRBJ1-4; weak D call: TRBD1 (6 bases). Between the trimmed V and J ends, which lost 6 bases and 8 bases, there was a span of 16 bases. Germline assignment: CDR1 SNHLY and CDR2 FYNNEI. The CDR3 has 14 residues. This chain's CDR3 is CASRAVGAREKLFF. As DNA, the CDR3 is TGTGCCAGCAGAGCAGTGGGGGCCAGAGAAAAACTGTTTTTT.

There are many counts of this clonotype. The genes are TRBV27 and TRBJ1-1, with TRBD1 identical over 9 bases. This CDR3 has 13 residues. The V and J ends lost 6 bases and 2 bases, in that order; junction bases with no gene match: 1. Germline CDR1 and CDR2: MNHEY and SMNVEV (reference sequence). The CDR3 coding sequence is TGTGCCAGCAGGGGACAGGGTAACACTGAAGCTTTCTTT. It codes for CASRGQGNTEAFF.

This clonotype was found a few times. This CDR3 is CSARTAEVAGVSGELFF. CDR3 DNA sequence: TGCAGTGCTAGAACCGCGGAAGTAGCGGGAGTCTCCGGGGAGCTGTTTTTT. The V gene is TRBV20-1, the J gene TRBJ2-2; 9 positions match TRBD2. J lost 6 bases, V lost 2 bases, and 13 bases had no gene match. Germline V gene data show CDR1 as DFQATT and CDR2 as SNEGSKA (reference sequence). The CDR3 covers 17 residues.

This clonotype was recorded many times. The rearrangement joins TRBV7-9 to TRBJ2-7; 7 nucleotides align to TRBD1. J was trimmed by 6 bases and V by 5 bases; bases with no gene match: 13. Germline V gene sequence: CDR1 SEHNR, CDR2 FQNEAQ (reference sequence). The CDR3 sequence is 15 residues long. The CDR3 protein is CASSPGRTGVGEQYF. Here the CDR3 DNA reads TGTGCCAGCAGCCCCGGCCGTACAGGGGTAGGCGAGCAGTACTTC. The entire variable domain, with the rest obtained from reference TRBV7-9 and TRBJ2-7, is as follows: DTGVSQNPRHKITKRGQNVTFRCDPISEHNRLYWYRQTLGQGPEFLTYFQNEAQLEKSRLLSDRFSAERPKGSFSTLEIQRTEQGDSAMYLCASSPGRTGVGEQYFGPGTRLTVT.

This clonotype showed up many times. J is TRBJ1-6 and V is TRBV30, with 9 bases that match TRBD1. This CDR3 contains 18 residues. After removal of 0 bases from V and 5 bases from J, the junction contained 11 bases not matched to a gene. Germline values: CDR1 GTSNPN, CDR2 SVGIG (reference sequence). CDR3 protein: CAWSVGETGGYNNSPLHF. The CDR3 coding sequence is TGTGCCTGGAGTGTTGGAGAGACAGGGGGGTATAATAATTCACCCCTCCACTTT. The whole variable domain, remainder taken from reference TRBV30 and TRBJ1-6, is SQTIHQWPATLVQPVGSPLSLECTVEGTSNPNLYWYRQAAGRGLQLLFYSVGIGQISSEVPQNLSASRPQDRQFILSSKKLLLSDSGFYLCAWSVGETGGYNNSPLHFGNGTRLTVT.